One sample yielded the 30 T cell receptor beta chains listed below, sequenced in a study of identical twins. TCRdb recomputed calls from the 5' RACE reads with MiXCR, one row per CDR3 protein. The sample consists of approximately 490,000 distinct CDR3 sequences, 20% to 25% of them appearing once. In addition, the sample was reused for a study of yellow fever vaccine responses in identical twins.

Specimen: CD4+ T cells sorted from blood. The receptor source for this set is a woman in her late teens or twenties in good health.

The chain carries TRBV18 and TRBJ2-2, with D unresolved. CDR3 length equals 15 residues. Trimming removed 3 bases at V and 4 bases at J, with 12 bases between. Germline CDR1 and CDR2: KGHSH and LQKENI. The CDR3 DNA is TGTGCCAGCTCACCCCGCCAGGAGCTCACCGGGGAGCTGTTTTTT. It codes for CASSPRQELTGELFF.

The chain is built from TRBV18 and TRBJ1-2, with D hard to call. This CDR3 region has 13 residues. Germline lookup yields CDR1 KGHSH and CDR2 LQKENI. V was trimmed by 6 bases and J by 9 bases, leaving 17 bases between them. CDR3 protein: CASSPGSRASYTF. In DNA form, the CDR3 reads TGTGCCAGCTCTCCCGGGTCGCGGGCTAGCTACACCTTC.

The chain couples TRBV19 to TRBJ2-7; 7 bases line up with TRBD1. The germline gives CDR1 LNHDA, CDR2 SQIVND (reference sequence). The CDR3 contains 15 residues. Trimming cost V 5 bases and J 9 bases; bases outside gene matches: 16. The CDR3 loop reads CASSGEGALSWVQYF. CDR3 nucleotides: TGTGCCAGTAGTGGTGAGGGGGCGCTATCCTGGGTGCAGTACTTC.

The V gene is TRBV7-3, the J gene TRBJ2-3; D may correspond to TRBD1 or TRBD2 (5 bases each). V lost 5 bases, J lost 1 base, and 13 bases lay in between. This CDR3 has 15 residues. CDR1 and CDR2 from the germline V gene are SGHTA and FQGTGA. CDR3 DNA: TGTGCCAGCAGCCCCGGGACGGACCGCACAGATACGCAGTATTTT. It encodes CASSPGTDRTDTQYF.

This rearrangement joins TRBV12-3 or TRBV12-4 to TRBJ2-1; 8 nucleotides line up with TRBD1. Trimming removed 6 bases from V and 8 bases from J; junction bases left unmatched: 9. The CDR3 is 14 residues long. The CDR3 protein is CASRPHNRGYEQFF. In DNA, the CDR3 is TGTGCCAGCAGACCGCACAACAGGGGGTATGAGCAGTTCTTC.

The V and J genes are TRBV29-1 and TRBJ1-4; D not resolved. Germline V gives CDR1 SQVTM, CDR2 ANQGSEA. Trimming took off 4 bases at V and 0 bases at J, with 12 bases between the two ends. This CDR3 comprises 15 residues. The DNA of the CDR3 is TGCAGCGTTGCCCCGGACGGCGCAACTAATGAAAAACTGTTTTTT. It yields the protein CSVAPDGATNEKLFF. Together with reference TRBV29-1 and TRBJ1-4, the CDR3 gives the full variable domain: SAVISQKPSRDICQRGTSLTIQCQVDSQVTMMFWYRQQPGQSLTLIATANQGSEATYESGFVIDKFPISRPNLTFSTLTVSNMSPEDSSIYLCSVAPDGATNEKLFFGSGTQLSVL.

In this sample, this clonotype turned up a few times. The rearrangement joins TRBV2 to TRBJ1-2; D possibly corresponds to TRBD1 (5 bases). From germline, CDR1 is SNHLY and CDR2 FYNNEI. Trimming stripped 7 bases from V and 0 bases from J, with 15 bases between. This CDR3 comprises 15 residues. The chain's CDR3 is CASTGEGTANYGYTF. DNA of the CDR3: TGTGCCAGCACGGGCGAGGGGACCGCTAACTATGGCTACACCTTC.

The rearrangement joins TRBV29-1 to TRBJ2-1, with 13 bases identical to TRBD2. V lost 5 bases, J lost 14 bases, and 9 bases stayed unmatched. In germline, CDR1 is SQVTM, CDR2 ANQGSEA. The CDR3 extends over 13 amino acids. The CDR3, as DNA: TGCAGCGTTAAGTCACTAGCGGGAGGGTGGAAGTTCTTC. Residues: CSVKSLAGGWKFF.

This clonotype was observed a few times. This chain connects TRBV2 to TRBJ1-1; D remains unclear. The germline CDR1 and CDR2 sequences are SNHLY and FYNNEI. The CDR3 spans 13 residues. Trimming pared 3 bases from V and 1 base from J, leaving 6 bases between. The CDR3 loop is CASSDYGNTEAFF. The CDR3 DNA follows: TGTGCCAGCAGTGATTACGGGAACACTGAAGCTTTCTTT.

The chain joins TRBV12-3 or TRBV12-4 to TRBJ1-2, with D hard to call. V was clipped by 10 bases and J by 5 bases, with 11 bases between them. CDR3 length: 11 residues. CDR3 nucleotides: TGTGCCACCCAGTTCCGGTATGGCTACACCTTC. This sequence encodes CATQFRYGYTF.

This clonotype occurred once. This sequence joins TRBV3-1 and TRBJ1-3; D is ambiguous. Trimming stripped 1 base from V and 1 base from J, with 17 bases between. CDR1 and CDR2 (germline): LGHDT, YNNKEL (reference sequence). CDR3 length equals 18 residues. This CDR3 reads CASSQGVSGPTSGNTIYF. The CDR3 DNA reads as TGTGCCAGCAGCCAAGGGGTATCCGGGCCTACATCTGGAAACACCATATATTTT.

The chain has TRBV5-8 and TRBJ2-7; tentative D call: TRBD1 (7 bases). Trimming removed 4 bases from V and 4 bases from J, with 21 bases in between. The germline CDR1 and CDR2 sequences are SGHTS and YDEGEE. There are 16 residues in the CDR3. The CDR3 DNA reads TGTGCCAGCAGCCCATGGGGGGCAGGGGGTCAATACGAGCAGTACTTC. This translates into CASSPWGAGGQYEQYF.

There are a few counts of this clonotype. V is TRBV12-3 or TRBV12-4 and J is TRBJ1-6, with D possibly TRBD1 on 5 matching bases. Between the trimmed V and J ends, which lost 4 bases and 6 bases, there was a span of 7 bases. This CDR3 has 13 residues. CDR3 loop: CASSYRSNSPLHF. The CDR3 DNA is TGTGCCAGCAGTTACAGGAGTAATTCACCCCTCCACTTT.

This clonotype has only a few counts. This chain connects TRBV20-1 to TRBJ1-6; D not certain. The germline V gene encodes CDR1 DFQATT and CDR2 SNEGSKA (reference sequence). The CDR3 totals 13 residues. The V gene lost 1 base and the J gene lost 5 bases, with 6 bases spanning the gap. This CDR3 reads CSARGVNNSPLHF. As DNA, the CDR3 is TGCAGTGCTAGAGGAGTTAATAATTCACCCCTCCACTTT.

The chain joins TRBV6-5 to TRBJ1-1, with TRBD1 matching over 8 bases. The V segment lost 1 base and the J segment 10 bases; nucleotides outside the gene matches: 11. CDR1 MNHEY and CDR2 SVGAGI come from the germline V gene. The CDR3 is 15 residues long. The CDR3 sequence is CASSYYKGQGSVAFF. The CDR3 DNA reads as TGTGCCAGCAGTTACTACAAAGGACAGGGCTCTGTAGCTTTCTTT.

This clonotype was seen only a few times. This rearrangement joins TRBV7-2 to TRBJ2-7, with a possible D match to TRBD2 (6 bases). CDR3 length: 14 amino acids. V lost 5 bases and J 5 bases, leaving 16 bases between the germline ends. The germline V gene encodes CDR1 SGHTA and CDR2 FQGNSA. This chain's CDR3 is CASSLVAGNNEQYF. CDR3 in DNA: TGTGCCAGCAGCCTGGTGGCGGGAAACAACGAGCAGTACTTC. The complete variable domain, with remaining parts taken from reference TRBV7-2 and TRBJ2-7, reads GAGVSQSPSNKVTEKGKDVELRCDPISGHTALYWYRQSLGQGLEFLIYFQGNSAPDKSGLPSDRFSAERTGGSVSTLTIQRTQQEDSAVYLCASSLVAGNNEQYFGPGTRLTVT.

This chain uses TRBV7-9 with TRBJ2-1, with TRBD1 matching over 8 bases. The J segment lost 4 bases and the V segment lost 3 bases, leaving 11 bases of the junction unmatched. The CDR3 has 17 residues. Germline loops: CDR1 SEHNR, CDR2 FQNEAQ (reference sequence). Written as DNA, the CDR3 is TGTGCCAGCAGCTTCGGGGCAGGGGGCTTTTATTACAATGAGCAGTTCTTC. This codes for CASSFGAGGFYYNEQFF.

This clonotype was recorded a few times. This chain links TRBV7-2 with TRBJ2-7, with no clear D. This CDR3 is 15 amino acids long. V was shortened by 1 base and J by 3 bases, with 13 bases between the two germline ends. Germline CDR1 reads SGHTA; CDR2 reads FQGNSA. DNA for the CDR3: TGTGCCAGCAGCTTAGTTTCAGACGGTGTCTACGAGCAGTACTTC. It encodes CASSLVSDGVYEQYF.

This rearrangement joins TRBV20-1 to TRBJ2-3; TRBD2 agrees at 7 bases. Losses at the gene ends were 5 bases for V and 5 bases for J; bases not matched to a gene: 7. Germline V CDR1 and CDR2: DFQATT, SNEGSKA (reference sequence). The CDR3 length is 13 residues. The CDR3 DNA reads as TGCAGTGCTCGGAGCGGGGCCGGAGATACGCAGTATTTT. It yields the protein CSARSGAGDTQYF.

The rearrangement uses TRBV7-3 and TRBJ2-1; 9 nucleotides agree with TRBD2. Germline assignment: CDR1 SGHTA and CDR2 FQGTGA. The CDR3 has 13 amino acids. V was clipped by 5 bases and J by 8 bases; unmatched bases: 4. The CDR3 loop is CASSRGGVDEQFF. In nucleotides, the CDR3 is TGTGCCAGCAGCCGCGGGGGGGTCGATGAGCAGTTCTTC. Combining the CDR3 with reference TRBV7-3 and TRBJ2-1 gives the whole variable domain GAGVSQTPSNKVTEKGKYVELRCDPISGHTALYWYRQSLGQGPEFLIYFQGTGAADDSGLPNDRFFAVRPEGSVSTLKIQRTERGDSAVYLCASSRGGVDEQFFGPGTRLTVL.

V is TRBV6-1 and J is TRBJ1-1; the D gene is possibly TRBD1 (5 bases). The CDR3 consists of 18 residues. V was pared by 6 bases and J by 0 bases, with 23 bases between. Germline V gene lookup returns CDR1 MNHNS and CDR2 SASEGT. CDR3 nucleotides: TGTGCCAGCAGCGGGGGTACAGGTTACGGCCTACTGAACACTGAAGCTTTCTTT. Encoded protein: CASSGGTGYGLLNTEAFF.

The V and J genes are TRBV20-1 and TRBJ1-1; weak D call: TRBD1 (5 bases). The ends were cut back, 6 bases at V and 0 bases at J, with 11 bases in the middle. CDR1 and CDR2 from the germline V gene are DFQATT and SNEGSKA (reference sequence). The CDR3 length is 13 residues. Here the CDR3 DNA reads TGCAGTGCCCCGGGGCTCTTGAACACTGAAGCTTTCTTT. Its translation: CSAPGLLNTEAFF.

About this clonotype: The junction shows a germline mismatch at one end, possibly a read error. This chain connects TRBV7-2 to TRBJ1-6; D not certain. The CDR3 extends over 14 amino acids. Germline V gene data show CDR1 as SGHTA and CDR2 as FQGNSA. In nucleotides, the CDR3 is TGTGCCAGCACCTCATCCCCCGCATATTCACCCCTCCGCTTT. Translation: CASTSSPAYSPLRF.

This clonotype came up a few times. The chain recombines TRBV10-3 with TRBJ2-7; the D gene could be TRBD1 or TRBD2 (5 bases each). V dropped 4 bases and J dropped 6 bases, with 19 bases sitting between them. The germline CDR1 and CDR2 sequences are ENHRY and SYGVKD. CDR3 size: 15 residues. The CDR3 sequence: CAISAKEQDEGEQYF. DNA of the CDR3: TGTGCCATCAGTGCCAAGGAACAGGACGAGGGCGAGCAGTACTTC.

This clonotype was counted between two and nine times. The chain recombines TRBV5-6 with TRBJ1-5; 9 positions match TRBD1. V dropped 3 bases and J dropped 2; count of bases not matched to a gene: 3. This CDR3 has 15 residues. CDR1 and CDR2 from the germline V gene are SGHDT and YYEEEE. CDR3 DNA sequence: TGTGCCAGCAGCTCCCGGGACAGGGGCAATCAGCCCCAGCATTTT. Protein sequence: CASSSRDRGNQPQHF.

This clonotype was seen just once. A junction boundary mismatches the germline segment, possibly from a read error. The chain uses TRBV7-9 and TRBJ2-1; 10 bases are shared with TRBD2. Germline assignment: CDR1 SEHNR and CDR2 FQNEAQ (reference sequence). This CDR3 contains 14 residues. The CDR3 spells CASSASGSVHEKFF. CDR3 nucleotides: TGTGCCAGCTCGGCTAGCGGGAGTGTGCATGAGAAGTTCTTC.

This chain joins TRBV2 and TRBJ1-1; the D is unclear. This CDR3 has 13 residues. Germline lookup yields CDR1 SNHLY and CDR2 FYNNEI. V was clipped by 11 bases and J by 0 bases, with 13 bases between them. The DNA of the CDR3 is TGTGCCGACAAGGGAGAAATGAACACTGAAGCTTTCTTT. Translation gives CADKGEMNTEAFF.

The rearrangement joins TRBV5-1 to TRBJ2-7, with D perhaps TRBD2 (6 bases). V was clipped by 8 bases and J by 2 bases, with 11 bases between them. Germline CDR1 SGHRS, CDR2 YFSETQ. The CDR3 is made up of 12 amino acids. The CDR3 reads CASAWGAYEQYF. The CDR3 DNA sequence: TGCGCCAGTGCCTGGGGGGCCTACGAGCAGTACTTC.

The V gene is TRBV5-1, the J gene TRBJ2-2, with 8 bases that match TRBD1. V shed 3 bases, J shed 5 bases, and the junction held 6 bases outside the gene matches. CDR1 SGHRS and CDR2 YFSETQ come from the germline V gene. CDR3 size: 15 residues. The CDR3 coding sequence is TGCGCCAGCAGCTCATGGACAGGGCCTACCGGGGAGCTGTTTTTT. It translates to CASSSWTGPTGELFF.

The gene calls are TRBV24-1 and TRBJ1-1; 7 bases match TRBD1. V lost 5 bases to trimming and J lost 6 bases; unmatched junction nucleotides: 8. CDR1 is KGHDR and CDR2 is SFDVKD in the germline V gene. CDR3 length equals 14 residues. The CDR3 region is CATSVSTGESEAFF. The DNA of the CDR3 is TGTGCCACCAGTGTCTCAACAGGGGAATCTGAAGCTTTCTTT.